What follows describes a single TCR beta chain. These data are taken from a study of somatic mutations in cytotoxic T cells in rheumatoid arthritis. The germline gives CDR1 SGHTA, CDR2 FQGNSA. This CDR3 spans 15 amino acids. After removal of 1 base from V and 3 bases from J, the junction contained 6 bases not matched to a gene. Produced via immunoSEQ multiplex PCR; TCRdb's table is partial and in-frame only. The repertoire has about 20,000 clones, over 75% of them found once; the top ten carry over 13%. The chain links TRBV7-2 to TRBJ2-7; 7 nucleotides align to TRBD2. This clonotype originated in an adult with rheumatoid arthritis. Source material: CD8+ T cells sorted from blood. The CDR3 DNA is TGTGCCAGCAGCTTAGTAGGGAGGGCCGACTACGAGCAGTACTTC. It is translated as CASSLVGRADYEQYF.